This T cell receptor beta chain was retrieved from a study of shared clonotypes between healthy human individuals. Germline assignment: CDR1 SGHRS and CDR2 YFSETQ. After removal of 3 bases from V and 3 bases from J, the junction contained 4 bases not matched to a gene. This CDR3 has 14 amino acids. Clones were read by immunoSEQ multiplex PCR, and TCRdb kept only the in-frame ones, dropping some. The sample has under 1,100,000 clones, about 84% seen once; the top ten hold more than 0.55%. The TCR sequence derives from a young man in good health. Some clones in this sample may be carry-over from other donors' samples. The material sequenced was memory CD4+ T cells from PBMCs. As for subset: CD45RA-negative fraction. The rearrangement links TRBV5-1 to TRBJ2-7; 9 bases agree with TRBD2. CDR3 loop: CASSSGTSLYEQYF. For the CDR3, the DNA is TGCGCCAGCAGCTCCGGGACTAGCCTCTACGAGCAGTACTTC.